These T cell receptor beta chains were read from a single sample in a study of graft-versus-host responses after intestinal transplantation. Profiled with immunoSEQ multiplex PCR; TCRdb holds only in-frame clones, not every one. The table shows some 15,000 clones, with around 83% occurring only once. The sample was ileum tissue, taken about 19 months after intestinal transplantation. These receptor sequences come from a human patient who received an intestinal transplant, so some T cells may come from the graft donor. Both conserved end residues are part of each CDR3. The size field is filled for only some rows; it gives once, few, many or a size class.

clone size,CDR3 length,V gene,CDR3 protein
-,14,TRBV5-4,CASSYIDGTYEQYF
-,16,TRBV6-5,CASSYNRGQGAFEQYF
-,11,TRBV20-1,CSARPNYGYTF
-,18,TRBV10-3,CAISESTLSGVSTDTQYF
-,15,TRBV18,CASSPPWNSGNTIYF
once,15,TRBV11-2,CASSLDRGTNYGYTF
once,14,TRBV6-1,CATRTSGGTDTQYF
-,12,TRBV11-3,CASSPRVDTIYF
-,15,TRBV9,CASSVESSGFYEQYF
-,14,TRBV19,CASSKGPYSNEQFF
-,16,TRBV5-1,CASSLSGAPPYNEQFF
-,11,TRBV6-1,CASRTDSPLHF
few,13,TRBV6-1,CASRDTSGPGYTF
once,11,TRBV7-9,CASSQSETQYF
-,13,TRBV7-6,CASSLAGAGEQFF
-,17,TRBV4-2,CASSQETSGGGRDTQYF
-,17,TRBV5-1,CASSLMGTGGRTDTQYF
-,15,TRBV5-6,CASSLWTVRGTEAFF
-,16,TRBV2,CASSDQLAGFGNEQFF
-,12,TRBV27,CASSSGRHEQYF
-,16,TRBV9,CASSVGGGLASETQYF
-,14,TRBV7-9,CASSWRQGPYGYTF
-,14,TRBV5-1,CASSPGGGLDEQYF
-,14,TRBV12-5,CASGLLNSFNIQYF
-,14,TRBV7-9,CASSTRGGTDTQYF
-,12,TRBV29-1,CSVVVQSYGYTF